The 17 T cell receptor beta chains in this list originate from one sample, sequenced in a study of cytomegalovirus exposure and HLA in healthy donors. Vbeta (60) and Jbeta (13) primers were used in the PCR. The assay was immunoSEQ multiplex PCR, and TCRdb's table has in-frame clones only and misses some. The table has about 120,000 clones, about 80% seen once. The sequencing sample was made of PBMCs. The receptor source for this set is a man aged 50 to 60 in good health and CMV-seropositive.

The chain is built from TRBV5-1 and TRBJ1-3, with no clear D. Germline loops: CDR1 SGHRS, CDR2 YFSETQ. The CDR3 spans 17 residues. V lost 4 bases and J 1 base, leaving 18 bases between the germline ends. CDR3 DNA: TGCGCCAGCAGCCTGGCGATCCCGGAGAGGTCTGGAAACACCATATATTTT. This gives the protein CASSLAIPERSGNTIYF.

The chain combines TRBV7-8 with TRBJ1-4; D uncertain. The CDR3 runs 14 residues. With 5 bases removed from V and 7 bases from J, the gap between germline ends came to 14 bases. Germline V CDR1 and CDR2: SGHVS, FQNEAQ. The CDR3 spells CASSPTTAGEKLFF. Written as DNA, the CDR3 is TGTGCCAGCAGCCCCACGACCGCGGGTGAAAAACTGTTTTTT.

The V and J genes are TRBV25-1 and TRBJ2-7; 8 nucleotides match TRBD2. The CDR3 contains 15 residues. Losses at the gene ends were 3 bases for V and 0 bases for J; bases not matched to a gene: 4. CDR1 is MGHDK and CDR2 is SYGVNS in the germline V gene. The CDR3 loop reads CASSDTSGGSYEQYF. As DNA, the CDR3 is TGTGCCAGCAGTGACACTAGCGGAGGCTCCTACGAGCAGTACTTC.

V is TRBV4-1 and J is TRBJ2-5; D may be TRBD1 (5 bases). CDR1 is MGHRA and CDR2 is YSYEKL in the germline V gene. The CDR3 is made up of 16 amino acids. Trimming cost V 1 base and J 1 base, with 13 bases left between them. The CDR3 DNA reads as TGCGCCAGCAGCCAAGCCCGGACAAAGGTCCAAGAGACCCAGTACTTC. Its protein product is CASSQARTKVQETQYF.

This chain joins TRBV7-6 and TRBJ1-3; D not resolved. The CDR3 contains 16 residues. Per the germline V gene, CDR1 is SGHVS and CDR2 is FNYEAQ. Trimming stripped 5 bases from V and 4 bases from J, with 18 bases between. The CDR3 protein is CASSPFKAEFGNTIYF. For the CDR3, the DNA is TGTGCCAGCAGCCCGTTCAAAGCGGAATTCGGAAACACCATATATTTT. The full variable domain, in which reference TRBV7-6 and TRBJ1-3 provide the parts outside the CDR3, is GAGVSQSPRYKVTKRGQDVALRCDPISGHVSLYWYRQALGQGPEFLTYFNYEAQQDKSGLPNDRFSAERPEGSISTLTIQRTEQRDSAMYRCASSPFKAEFGNTIYFGEGSWLTVV.

The rearrangement uses TRBV6-6 and TRBJ2-5; 9 bases are a match to TRBD1. The J call is uncertain, as TRBJ2-7 better fits the DNA end. There are 12 residues in the CDR3. The germline gives CDR1 MNHNY, CDR2 SVGAGI (reference sequence). The CDR3 region is CASRPTGGEQYF. DNA for the CDR3: TGTGCCAGCAGGCCGACAGGGGGCGAGCAGTACTTC.

V gene TRBV28 combines with J gene TRBJ1-1; 11 bases fit TRBD1. CDR3 length: 15 residues. Trimming took 11 bases from V and 1 from J; bases not matched to a gene: 9. Germline V lookup: CDR1 MDHEN, CDR2 SYDVKM. The CDR3 nucleotides are TGTGCCGCTCGGACAGGGGGCGAGGGGAACACTGAAGCTTTCTTT. Amino acids: CAARTGGEGNTEAFF.

This chain uses TRBV7-2 with TRBJ1-2; 7 bases match TRBD1. Germline CDR1 reads SGHTA; CDR2 reads FQGNSA. The CDR3 extends over 15 amino acids. V lost 4 bases to trimming and J lost 4 bases; unmatched junction nucleotides: 9. The CDR3 bases are TGTGCCAGCAGCTCAAAGTGGGACAGTCCCTATGGCTACACCTTC. This translates into CASSSKWDSPYGYTF.

This chain uses TRBV7-6 with TRBJ2-7, with 9 bases matching TRBD2. Trimming took 5 bases from V and 2 from J; bases not matched to a gene: 10. Germline V gene sequence: CDR1 SGHVS, CDR2 FNYEAQ. The CDR3 loop spans 16 amino acids. CDR3 sequence reads: CASSRDGASGTYEQYF. CDR3 DNA: TGTGCCAGCAGCCGGGACGGGGCTAGCGGGACCTACGAGCAGTACTTC.

The rearrangement joins TRBV6-5 to TRBJ1-5; a possible D gene is TRBD1 (5 bases). V dropped 6 bases and J dropped 4 bases, with 7 bases sitting between them. Germline CDR1 is MNHEY and CDR2 is SVGAGI. The CDR3 is made up of 12 amino acids. CDR3 region: CASREGNQPQHF. The CDR3 DNA reads as TGTGCCAGCAGGGAGGGGAATCAGCCCCAGCATTTT.

This clone came up a few times. The chain carries TRBV28 and TRBJ2-1; 9 nucleotides match TRBD2. Germline CDR1 reads MDHEN; CDR2 reads SYDVKM. This CDR3 is 15 amino acids long. V lost 2 bases to trimming and J lost 3 bases; unmatched junction nucleotides: 2. The CDR3 reads CASSLGGGGYNEQFF. CDR3 in DNA: TGTGCCAGCAGTTTAGGCGGGGGGGGCTACAATGAGCAGTTCTTC.

This clone was counted a few times. The gene calls are TRBV9 and TRBJ2-5, with TRBD1 matching 12 bases. The V gene end was trimmed by 0 bases and the J gene end by 5 bases; junction bases not matched to a gene: 2. CDR1 and CDR2 from the germline V gene are SGDLS and YYNGEE. The CDR3 extends over 15 amino acids. The CDR3 loop is CASSVVGQGAETQYF. The CDR3 DNA sequence: TGTGCCAGCAGCGTAGTGGGACAGGGGGCTGAGACCCAGTACTTC. Complete variable domain (other parts from reference TRBV9 and TRBJ2-5): DSGVTQTPKHLITATGQRVTLRCSPRSGDLSVYWYQQSLDQGLQFLIQYYNGEERAKGNILERFSAQQFPDLHSELNLSSLELGDSALYFCASSVVGQGAETQYFGPGTRLLVL.

This sequence joins TRBV19 and TRBJ1-2; tentatively, D is TRBD1 (6 bases). CDR1 and CDR2 from the germline V gene are LNHDA and SQIVND (reference sequence). The CDR3 consists of 14 residues. Trimming cost V 4 bases and J 8 bases, with 17 bases left between them. The CDR3 DNA sequence: TGTGCCAGTAGTACGCCCGCGGGGGCTATGGGCTACACCTTC. Translation: CASSTPAGAMGYTF. The whole variable domain, filled in from reference TRBV19 and TRBJ1-2, reads DGGITQSPKYLFRKEGQNVTLSCEQNLNHDAMYWYRQDPGQGLRLIYYSQIVNDFQKGDIAEGYSVSREKKESFPLTVTSAQKNPTAFYLCASSTPAGAMGYTFGSGTRLTVV.

The chain couples TRBV7-9 to TRBJ1-1; D is ambiguous. Trimming cost V 5 bases and J 3 bases, with 7 bases left between them. The CDR3 has 12 amino acids. Looked up from germline, CDR1 is SEHNR and CDR2 is FQNEAQ (reference sequence). CDR3 DNA: TGTGCCAGCAGCAGAGTGGACACTGAAGCTTTCTTT. Translating gives CASSRVDTEAFF.

This clone has a count of ten or more. The chain recombines TRBV7-2 with TRBJ1-5; a possible D gene is TRBD1 (5 bases). V lost 5 bases and J lost 1, with 12 bases in between. This CDR3 contains 15 residues. Germline V CDR1 and CDR2: SGHTA, FQGNSA. The CDR3 reads CASSPGGSSNQPQHF. CDR3 bases: TGTGCCAGCAGCCCGGGGGGATCCAGCAATCAGCCCCAGCATTTT. The variable domain in full, completed from reference TRBV7-2 and TRBJ1-5, reads GAGVSQSPSNKVTEKGKDVELRCDPISGHTALYWYRQSLGQGLEFLIYFQGNSAPDKSGLPSDRFSAERTGGSVSTLTIQRTQQEDSAVYLCASSPGGSSNQPQHFGDGTRLSIL.

The chain is built from TRBV2 and TRBJ2-7; TRBD1 might be the D (5 bases). This CDR3 has 11 residues. Germline lookup yields CDR1 SNHLY and CDR2 FYNNEI. V lost 9 bases and J lost 6, with 12 bases in between. In nucleotides, the CDR3 is TGTGCCAGTCGGACAACCGGCGAGCAGTACTTC. It yields the protein CASRTTGEQYF. The whole variable domain, remainder taken from reference TRBV2 and TRBJ2-7, is EPEVTQTPSHQVTQMGQEVILRCVPISNHLYFYWYRQILGQKVEFLVSFYNNEISEKSEIFDDQFSVERPDGSNFTLKIRSTKLEDSAMYFCASRTTGEQYFGPGTRLTVT.

The gene calls are TRBV6-6 and TRBJ2-1; a possible D gene is TRBD2 (6 bases). The CDR3 sequence is 11 residues long. V shed 6 bases and J shed 15 bases, with 15 bases lying between them. Germline-derived CDR1 and CDR2 are MNHNY and SVGAGI (reference sequence). CDR3 nucleotide sequence: TGTGCCAGCAGCCCCGGGGTAGCGGTGTTCTTC. Translation gives CASSPGVAVFF.